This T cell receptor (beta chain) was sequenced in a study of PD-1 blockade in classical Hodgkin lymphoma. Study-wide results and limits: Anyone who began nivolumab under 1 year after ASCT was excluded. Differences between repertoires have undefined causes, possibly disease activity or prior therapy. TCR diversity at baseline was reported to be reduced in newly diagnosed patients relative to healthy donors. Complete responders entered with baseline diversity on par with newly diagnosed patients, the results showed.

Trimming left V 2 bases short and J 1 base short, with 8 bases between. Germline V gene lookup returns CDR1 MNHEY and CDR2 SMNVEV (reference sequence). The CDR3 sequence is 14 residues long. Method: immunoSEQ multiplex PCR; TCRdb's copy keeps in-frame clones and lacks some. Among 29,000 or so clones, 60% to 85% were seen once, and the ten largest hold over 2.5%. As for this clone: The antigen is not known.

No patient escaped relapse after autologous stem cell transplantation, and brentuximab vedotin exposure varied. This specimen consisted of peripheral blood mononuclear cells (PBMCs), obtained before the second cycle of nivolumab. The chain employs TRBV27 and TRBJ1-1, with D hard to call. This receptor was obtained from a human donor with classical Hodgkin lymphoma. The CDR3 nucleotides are TGTGCCAGCAGTTTACGCGGGGAGAACACTGAAGCTTTCTTT. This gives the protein CASSLRGENTEAFF.